The sequence of this T cell receptor beta chain was determined in a study of T cells after yellow fever vaccination. This clonotype was detected many times. What it recognizes is unknown. TCRdb reprocessed the 5' RACE reads with MiXCR, giving one entry per CDR3 protein. The sample yields roughly 520,000 distinct CDR3 sequences, 21% seen once. General study points: Most clones from primary vaccination were detected again post-booster (roughly 96% CD4, about 88% CD8). The study noted that FACS-sorted repertoires could contain abundant clonotypes contaminating from the bulk population. A faster peak, day 5 versus 15, was reached by the weaker secondary response.

The germline CDR1 and CDR2 sequences are LGHNA and YNFKEQ. The CDR3 runs 15 residues. V was trimmed by 4 bases and J by 2 bases, leaving 13 bases between them. This receptor was identified in a man aged 18 to 29 who received the YFV17D yellow fever vaccine. This material consisted of PBMCs, taken about 20 days after the first yellow fever vaccination. The rearrangement uses TRBV4-2 and TRBJ2-3, with D perhaps being TRBD1 or TRBD2 (5 bases each). The CDR3 loop is CASSPRDGYTDTQYF. The DNA of the CDR3 is TGTGCCAGCAGCCCCCGGGACGGTTACACAGATACGCAGTATTTT.